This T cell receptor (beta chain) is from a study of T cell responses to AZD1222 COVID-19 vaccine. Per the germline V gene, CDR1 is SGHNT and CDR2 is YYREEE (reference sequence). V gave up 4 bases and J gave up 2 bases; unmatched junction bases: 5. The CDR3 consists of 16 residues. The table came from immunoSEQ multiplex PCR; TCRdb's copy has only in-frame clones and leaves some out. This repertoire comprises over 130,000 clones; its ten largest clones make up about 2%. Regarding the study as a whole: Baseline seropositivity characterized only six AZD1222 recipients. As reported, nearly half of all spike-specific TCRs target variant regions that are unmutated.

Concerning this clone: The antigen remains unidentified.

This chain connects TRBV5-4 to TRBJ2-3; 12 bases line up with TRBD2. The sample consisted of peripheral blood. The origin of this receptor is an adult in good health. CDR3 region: CASSPGLAGSTDTQYF. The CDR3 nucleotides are TGTGCCAGCAGCCCCGGACTAGCGGGGTCCACAGATACGCAGTATTTT. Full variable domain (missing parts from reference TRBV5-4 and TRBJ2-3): ETGVTQSPTHLIKTRGQQVTLRCSSQSGHNTVSWYQQALGQGPQFIFQYYREEENGRGNFPPRFSGLQFPNYSSELNVNALELDDSALYLCASSPGLAGSTDTQYFGPGTRLTVL.